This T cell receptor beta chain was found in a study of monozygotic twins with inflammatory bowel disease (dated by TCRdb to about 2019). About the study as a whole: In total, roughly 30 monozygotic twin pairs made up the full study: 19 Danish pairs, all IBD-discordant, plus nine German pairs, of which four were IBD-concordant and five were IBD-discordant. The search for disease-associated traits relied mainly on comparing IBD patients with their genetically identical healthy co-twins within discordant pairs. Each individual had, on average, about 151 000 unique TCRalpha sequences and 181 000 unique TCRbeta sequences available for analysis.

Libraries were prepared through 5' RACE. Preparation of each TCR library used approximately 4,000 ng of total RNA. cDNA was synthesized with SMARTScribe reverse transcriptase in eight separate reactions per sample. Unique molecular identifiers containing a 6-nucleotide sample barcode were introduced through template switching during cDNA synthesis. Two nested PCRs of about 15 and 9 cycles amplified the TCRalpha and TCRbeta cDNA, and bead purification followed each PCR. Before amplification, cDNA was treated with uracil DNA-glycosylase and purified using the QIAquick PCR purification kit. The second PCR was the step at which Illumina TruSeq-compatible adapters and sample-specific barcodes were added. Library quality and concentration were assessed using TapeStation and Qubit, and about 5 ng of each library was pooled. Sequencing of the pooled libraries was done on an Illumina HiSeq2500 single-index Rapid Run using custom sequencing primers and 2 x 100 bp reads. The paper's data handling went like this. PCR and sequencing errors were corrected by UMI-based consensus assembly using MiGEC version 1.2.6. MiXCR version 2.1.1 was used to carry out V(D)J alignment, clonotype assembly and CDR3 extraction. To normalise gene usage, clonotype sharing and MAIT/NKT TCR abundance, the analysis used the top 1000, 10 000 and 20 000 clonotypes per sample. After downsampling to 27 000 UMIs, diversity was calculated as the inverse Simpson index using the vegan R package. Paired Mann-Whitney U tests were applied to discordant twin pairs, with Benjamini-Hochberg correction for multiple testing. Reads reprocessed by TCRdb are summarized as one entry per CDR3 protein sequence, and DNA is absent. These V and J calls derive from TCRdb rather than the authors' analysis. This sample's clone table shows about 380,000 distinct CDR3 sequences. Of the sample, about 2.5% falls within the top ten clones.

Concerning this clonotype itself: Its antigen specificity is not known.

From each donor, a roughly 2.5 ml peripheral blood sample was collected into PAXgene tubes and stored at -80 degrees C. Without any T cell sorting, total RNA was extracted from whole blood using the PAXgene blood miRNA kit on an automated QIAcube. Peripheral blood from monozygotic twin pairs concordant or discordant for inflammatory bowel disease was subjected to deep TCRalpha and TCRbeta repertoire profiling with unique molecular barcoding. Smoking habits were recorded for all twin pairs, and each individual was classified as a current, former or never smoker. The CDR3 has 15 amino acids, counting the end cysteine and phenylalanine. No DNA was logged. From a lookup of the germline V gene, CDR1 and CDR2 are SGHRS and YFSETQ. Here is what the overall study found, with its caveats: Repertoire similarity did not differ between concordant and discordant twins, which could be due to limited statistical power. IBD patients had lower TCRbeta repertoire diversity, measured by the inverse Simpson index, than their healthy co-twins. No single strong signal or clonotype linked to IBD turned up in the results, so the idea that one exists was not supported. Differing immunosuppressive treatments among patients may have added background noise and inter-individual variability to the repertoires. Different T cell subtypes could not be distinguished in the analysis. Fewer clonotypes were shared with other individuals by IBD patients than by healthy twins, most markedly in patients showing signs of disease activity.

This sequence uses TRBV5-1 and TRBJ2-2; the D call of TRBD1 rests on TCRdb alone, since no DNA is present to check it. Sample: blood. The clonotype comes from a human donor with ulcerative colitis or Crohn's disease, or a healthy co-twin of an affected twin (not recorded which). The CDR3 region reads CASSLLGQLTGELFF.